The clone carrying this TCR beta chain was counted a few times. No antigen is known for it. This sample was taken from a study of identical twins. Overall study findings and caveats: With abundant cord blood beta clonotypes, insertions were fewer; memory repertoires showed no such pattern.

TCRdb ran MiXCR on the 5' RACE reads and lists one entry per CDR3 protein. The table records some 270,000 distinct CDR3 sequences, approximately 8.3% of them present only once. The same specimen was also included in a second study, on yellow fever vaccine responses in identical twins.

This TCR was sampled from a young woman in good health. The sequencing input was CD8+ T cells sorted from blood.

The CDR3 DNA follows: TGTGCCAGCAGTGCCAACCAGGGACGGTGGACTGCAGATACGCAGTATTTT. Translated: CASSANQGRWTADTQYF. The gene calls are TRBV27 and TRBJ2-3; the D call may be TRBD1 or TRBD2 (5 bases each). The CDR3 sequence is 17 residues long. Germline V lookup: CDR1 MNHEY, CDR2 SMNVEV (reference sequence). V was cut by 5 bases and J by 4 bases, with 22 bases left in between.